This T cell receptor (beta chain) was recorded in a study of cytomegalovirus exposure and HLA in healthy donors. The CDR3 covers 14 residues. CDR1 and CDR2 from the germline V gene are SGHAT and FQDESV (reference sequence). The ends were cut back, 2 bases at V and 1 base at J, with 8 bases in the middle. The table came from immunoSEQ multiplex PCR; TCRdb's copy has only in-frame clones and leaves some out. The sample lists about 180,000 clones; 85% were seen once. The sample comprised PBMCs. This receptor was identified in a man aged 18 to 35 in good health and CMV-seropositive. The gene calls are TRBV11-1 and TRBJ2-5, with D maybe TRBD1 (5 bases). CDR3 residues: CASSLSRAQETQYF. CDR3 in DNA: TGTGCCAGCAGCTTAAGCAGGGCCCAAGAGACCCAGTACTTC.